Listed here are 27 T cell receptor beta chains from one sample, sequenced in a study of blood T cells in healthy people across ages. The authors ran a second PCR of about 6 to 11 cycles using a sample-barcoded 5' primer and a J-beta primer mix. TCRdb processed the 5' RACE reads anew with MiXCR; each CDR3 protein has one entry. The data contain hundreds of thousands of distinct CDR3 sequences, under 70% of them singletons. The sample taken for sequencing was blood. These receptors all come from a man in his 60s in good health.

This chain links TRBV4-2 with TRBJ2-3, with 9 bases that match TRBD2. After removal of 1 base from V and 4 bases from J, the junction contained 3 bases not matched to a gene. The CDR3 has 15 residues. Germline assignment: CDR1 LGHNA and CDR2 YNFKEQ. CDR3 protein: CASSQGGGAADTQYF. The CDR3 DNA is TGTGCCAGCAGCCAAGGCGGGGGGGCGGCAGATACGCAGTATTTT.

This clonotype came up a few times. The chain carries TRBV5-6 and TRBJ1-2; D remains ambiguous. The CDR3 has 13 residues. Germline CDR1 reads SGHDT; CDR2 reads YYEEEE. The V end was cut by 0 bases, the J end by 8 bases, with 11 bases between. CDR3 residues: CASSLGTSKGYTF. CDR3 DNA: TGTGCCAGCAGCTTGGGGACTTCTAAGGGCTACACCTTC.

This clonotype was picked up a small number of times. The V gene is TRBV7-9, the J gene TRBJ1-2, with D hard to call. Trimming took 6 bases from V and 7 from J, leaving 21 bases between them. Germline lookup yields CDR1 SEHNR and CDR2 FQNEAQ (reference sequence). This CDR3 spans 15 amino acids. CDR3 protein: CASSHQRGQGIGYTF. The CDR3 region has the DNA TGTGCCAGCAGTCATCAGCGAGGCCAAGGGATTGGCTACACCTTC. The full variable domain, rest sourced from reference TRBV7-9 and TRBJ1-2, is DTGVSQNPRHKITKRGQNVTFRCDPISEHNRLYWYRQTLGQGPEFLTYFQNEAQLEKSRLLSDRFSAERPKGSFSTLEIQRTEQGDSAMYLCASSHQRGQGIGYTFGSGTRLTVV.

The chain combines TRBV5-1 with TRBJ2-3, with a tentative D call TRBD2 (6 bases). V was pared by 5 bases and J by 0 bases, with 10 bases between. The length of the CDR3 is 14 residues. The germline V gene encodes CDR1 SGHRS and CDR2 YFSETQ. In DNA, the CDR3 is TGCGCCAGCAGAGTAGCGGCTAGCACAGATACGCAGTATTTT. The encoded protein is CASRVAASTDTQYF. The whole variable domain, filled in from reference TRBV5-1 and TRBJ2-3, reads KAGVTQTPRYLIKTRGQQVTLSCSPISGHRSVSWYQQTPGQGLQFLFEYFSETQRNKGNFPGRFSGRQFSNSRSEMNVSTLELGDSALYLCASRVAASTDTQYFGPGTRLTVL.

This chain connects TRBV29-1 to TRBJ1-2; D not resolved. CDR1 is SQVTM and CDR2 is ANQGSEA in the germline V gene. The CDR3 consists of 14 residues. The germline V and J ends were trimmed by 7 bases and 6 bases, with 21 bases remaining between them. The chain's CDR3 is CSAVTSPSVDGYTF. CDR3 in DNA: TGCAGCGCTGTGACTTCACCGTCCGTGGATGGCTACACCTTC.

The V and J genes are TRBV5-1 and TRBJ2-7; the match to TRBD2 covers 8 bases. The end of the DNA is better explained by TRBJ2-5, so the J call may be wrong. This CDR3 comprises 14 residues. CDR1 SGHRS and CDR2 YFSETQ come from the germline V gene. The CDR3 here is CASSGRGGSETQYF. The CDR3 DNA is TGCGCCAGCAGCGGACGGGGGGGTAGTGAGACCCAGTACTTC.

This rearrangement joins TRBV20-1 to TRBJ1-5; weak D call: TRBD1 (6 bases). Germline values: CDR1 DFQATT, CDR2 SNEGSKA (reference sequence). Trimming stripped 6 bases from V and 6 bases from J, with 24 bases between. The CDR3 totals 16 residues. The CDR3 loop reads CSALSLGAGSSQPQHF. The CDR3 DNA reads as TGCAGTGCCTTAAGCCTGGGGGCAGGCTCCTCTCAGCCCCAGCATTTT.

The DNA of the CDR3 is TGCAGTGCTCTGGATCCCGGGGGGAGCACAGATACGCAGTATTTT. It encodes CSALDPGGSTDTQYF. The chain links TRBV20-1 to TRBJ2-3; TRBD2 aligns across 7 bases. Germline loops: CDR1 DFQATT, CDR2 SNEGSKA (reference sequence). CDR3 length equals 15 residues. J lost 0 bases, V lost 5 bases, and 8 bases had no gene match.

This chain uses TRBV5-1 with TRBJ2-3; 9 nucleotides match TRBD2. This CDR3 has 16 amino acids. V was clipped by 0 bases and J by 3 bases; unmatched bases: 5. The germline V gene has CDR1 SGHRS and CDR2 YFSETQ. CDR3 sequence reads: CASSLAWTSATDTQYF. The CDR3 region has the DNA TGCGCCAGCAGCTTGGCTTGGACTAGCGCAACAGATACGCAGTATTTT.

This clonotype was recorded a few times. The chain has TRBV12-3 or TRBV12-4 and TRBJ1-5; D may be TRBD1 (5 bases). V was clipped by 5 bases and J by 0 bases, with 14 bases between them. The CDR3 spans 16 residues. This CDR3 reads CASSPIGGHSNQPQHF. The DNA of the CDR3 is TGTGCCAGCAGTCCCATTGGAGGACATAGCAATCAGCCCCAGCATTTT.

On this clonotype itself: A much larger clonotype is one base distant, so this may be a read error. The chain carries TRBV20-1 and TRBJ2-3; possible D gene TRBD1, 5 bases. Looked up from germline, CDR1 is DFQATT and CDR2 is SNEGSKA (reference sequence). The length of the CDR3 is 15 residues. Between the trimmed V and J ends, which lost 7 bases and 4 bases, there was a span of 21 bases. This chain's CDR3 is CSVLPPPQGADTQYF. The CDR3 nucleotides are TGCAGTGTTCTCCCCCCACCCCAGGGCGCAGATACGCAGTATTTT.

The chain is built from TRBV9 and TRBJ2-7; the D is unclear. The DNA end is more similar to TRBJ2-5, so the J call may be wrong. The germline V gene has CDR1 SGDLS and CDR2 YYNGEE. CDR3 length: 16 amino acids. CDR3 sequence: CASSVAFGVRRETQYF. In nucleotides, the CDR3 is TGTGCCAGCAGCGTCGCGTTTGGGGTCCGTAGAGAGACCCAGTACTTC.

The chain couples TRBV15 to TRBJ2-5; the D is unclear. The germline gives CDR1 LNHNV, CDR2 YYDKDF (reference sequence). The V and J ends lost 3 bases and 4 bases respectively, with 9 bases between them. The CDR3 runs 13 residues. The CDR3 protein is CATSRGPSETQYF. The CDR3 nucleotides read TGTGCCACCAGCAGGGGCCCTTCAGAGACCCAGTACTTC.

The J gene is TRBJ1-2, the V gene TRBV10-3; D call uncertain. The CDR3 has 14 residues. Germline V gives CDR1 ENHRY, CDR2 SYGVKD. Trimming stripped 5 bases from V and 4 bases from J, with 14 bases between. CDR3 loop: CAISSQVVFYGYTF. The CDR3 DNA sequence: TGTGCCATCAGTAGTCAGGTGGTATTCTATGGCTACACCTTC.

This clonotype was seen a single time. The V call is TRBV12-3 or TRBV12-4, the J call TRBJ1-6; maybe TRBD1 (6 bases). Between the trimmed V and J ends, which lost 5 bases and 5 bases, there was a span of 10 bases. The CDR3 totals 14 residues. CDR3 sequence: CASSGDRNNSPLHF. The CDR3 DNA follows: TGTGCCAGCAGTGGAGACAGGAATAATTCACCCCTCCACTTT.

The rearrangement joins TRBV5-1 to TRBJ1-5; 7 bases align to TRBD1. V gave up 3 bases and J gave up 7 bases; unmatched junction bases: 7. There are 14 residues in the CDR3. CDR1 is SGHRS and CDR2 is YFSETQ in the germline V gene. This CDR3 reads CASSSQGEGQPQHF. The CDR3 DNA reads as TGCGCCAGCAGCTCCCAGGGGGAGGGACAGCCCCAGCATTTT. Drawing the rest from reference TRBV5-1 and TRBJ1-5, the complete variable domain is KAGVTQTPRYLIKTRGQQVTLSCSPISGHRSVSWYQQTPGQGLQFLFEYFSETQRNKGNFPGRFSGRQFSNSRSEMNVSTLELGDSALYLCASSSQGEGQPQHFGDGTRLSIL.

This chain joins TRBV5-1 and TRBJ1-1; perhaps TRBD1 as D (5 bases). Germline values: CDR1 SGHRS, CDR2 YFSETQ. Trimming shortened V by 1 base and J by 5 bases, and 15 bases separated the two germline ends. The CDR3 covers 15 residues. The CDR3 is CASSLRSGEGTEAFF. The CDR3 bases are TGCGCCAGCAGCTTGAGGTCAGGCGAGGGGACTGAAGCTTTCTTT.

This chain links TRBV13 with TRBJ2-5; weak D call: TRBD2 (6 bases). CDR1 and CDR2 (germline): PRHDT, FYEKMQ (reference sequence). Trimming took off 2 bases at V and 6 bases at J, with 19 bases between the two ends. This CDR3 has 16 residues. The CDR3 bases are TGTGCCAGCAGCTTACGAAGTGCGGGGAGCGGAAAGACCCAGTACTTC. Protein sequence: CASSLRSAGSGKTQYF.

The CDR3 loop reads CASRPGEEPYNEQFF. DNA for the CDR3: TGTGCCAGCAGGCCGGGGGAGGAGCCCTACAATGAGCAGTTCTTC. The chain joins TRBV25-1 to TRBJ2-1, with a possible D match to TRBD2 (6 bases). V shed 6 bases and J shed 2 bases, with 14 bases lying between them. This CDR3 is built from 15 residues. Per the germline V gene, CDR1 is MGHDK and CDR2 is SYGVNS.

Points on this clonotype: One end of the junction fails to match germline, which may point to a read error. V gene TRBV2 combines with J gene TRBJ2-7, with D possibly TRBD2 on 5 matching bases. This CDR3 comprises 15 residues. CDR1 and CDR2 from the germline V gene are SNHLY and FYNNEI. The DNA of the CDR3 is TGTGCCAGCAAGACCCTAGCCGGAAGCTCCTACGAGCGGTACTTC. Translation gives CASKTLAGSSYERYF.

There are a few counts of this clonotype. The V and J genes are TRBV5-1 and TRBJ1-5, with TRBD1 as a possible D gene (5 bases). This CDR3 comprises 15 residues. Germline V gives CDR1 SGHRS, CDR2 YFSETQ. V lost 0 bases and J 5 bases, leaving 12 bases between the germline ends. CDR3 residues: CASSLEGTGYQPQHF. The CDR3 DNA reads TGCGCCAGCAGCTTGGAGGGGACGGGCTATCAGCCCCAGCATTTT.

V and J are TRBV5-5 and TRBJ2-5; the D is unclear. The CDR3 consists of 12 residues. V was cut by 7 bases and J by 5 bases, with 12 bases left in between. Germline CDR1 SGHKS, CDR2 YYEKEE (reference sequence). CDR3 bases: TGTGCCAGCGGCCGGGTGGAGGAGACCCAGTACTTC. It is translated as CASGRVEETQYF. Filled out from reference TRBV5-5 and TRBJ2-5, the complete variable domain reads DAGVTQSPTHLIKTRGQQVTLRCSPISGHKSVSWYQQVLGQGPQFIFQYYEKEERGRGNFPDRFSARQFPNYSSELNVNALLLGDSALYLCASGRVEETQYFGPGTRLLVL.

V usage is TRBV5-8 and J usage is TRBJ2-1, with D unresolved. The CDR3 contains 17 residues. Trimming took off 0 bases at V and 0 bases at J, with 13 bases between the two ends. Germline loops: CDR1 SGHTS, CDR2 YDEGEE. The CDR3 coding sequence is TGTGCCAGCAGCTTGGCACTACCAGAAAGCTCCTACAATGAGCAGTTCTTC. Its protein product is CASSLALPESSYNEQFF.

V is TRBV16 and J is TRBJ1-6; D unresolved. Germline V lookup: CDR1 KGHSY, CDR2 FQNENV. Deletions cut 2 bases from V and 7 bases from J, with 12 bases between. The CDR3 has 15 residues. CDR3 in DNA: TGTGCCAGCAGCCAAGGAAACTATCAGAATTCACCCCTCCACTTT. Its translation: CASSQGNYQNSPLHF.

This chain connects TRBV2 to TRBJ1-2; tentative D call: TRBD1 (6 bases). Trimming pared 7 bases from V and 6 bases from J, leaving 12 bases between. The CDR3 consists of 12 residues. Germline V gene sequence: CDR1 SNHLY, CDR2 FYNNEI. The CDR3 nucleotides read TGTGCCAGCACCCAACAGGGAAATGGCTACACCTTC. The encoded protein is CASTQQGNGYTF.

The chain combines TRBV21-1 with TRBJ2-1. TRBV21-1 constitutes a pseudogene. The CDR3 runs to 13 residues. In DNA form, the CDR3 reads TGTGCCAGCAGCAATGATCATTCTCATGAGCAGTTCTTC. Amino acids: CASSNDHSHEQFF.

This clonotype has more than one count but fewer than ten. This rearrangement joins TRBV5-1 to TRBJ2-2; D is possibly TRBD1 or TRBD2 (5 bases each). V gave up 4 bases and J gave up 3 bases, with 13 bases separating them. The germline V gene has CDR1 SGHRS and CDR2 YFSETQ. The CDR3 runs 15 residues. The CDR3 loop reads CASSPDGTDTGELFF. The CDR3 DNA is TGCGCCAGCAGCCCTGACGGGACCGACACCGGGGAGCTGTTTTTT.